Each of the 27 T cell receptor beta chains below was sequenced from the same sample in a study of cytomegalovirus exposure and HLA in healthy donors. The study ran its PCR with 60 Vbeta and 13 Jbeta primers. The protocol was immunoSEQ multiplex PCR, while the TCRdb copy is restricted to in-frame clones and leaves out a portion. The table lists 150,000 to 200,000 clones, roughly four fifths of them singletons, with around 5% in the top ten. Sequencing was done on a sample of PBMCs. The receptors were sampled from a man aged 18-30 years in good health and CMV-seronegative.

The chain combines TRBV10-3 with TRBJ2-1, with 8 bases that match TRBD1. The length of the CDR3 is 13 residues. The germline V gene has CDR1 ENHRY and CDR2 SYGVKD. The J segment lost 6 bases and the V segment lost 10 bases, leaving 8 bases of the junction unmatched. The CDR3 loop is CATMAGGFNEQFF. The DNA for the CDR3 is TGTGCCACGATGGCAGGGGGCTTCAATGAGCAGTTCTTC.

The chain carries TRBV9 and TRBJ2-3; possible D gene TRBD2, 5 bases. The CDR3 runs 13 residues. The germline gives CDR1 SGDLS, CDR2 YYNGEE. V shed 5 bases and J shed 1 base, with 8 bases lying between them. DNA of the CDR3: TGTGCCAGCAGACTAGAGGGCACAGATACGCAGTATTTT. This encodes CASRLEGTDTQYF.

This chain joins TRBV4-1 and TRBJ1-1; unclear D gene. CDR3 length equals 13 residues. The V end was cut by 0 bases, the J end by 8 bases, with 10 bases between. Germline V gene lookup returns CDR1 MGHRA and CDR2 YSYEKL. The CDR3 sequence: CASSQDPNGEAFF. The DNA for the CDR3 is TGCGCCAGCAGCCAAGACCCCAACGGGGAAGCTTTCTTT.

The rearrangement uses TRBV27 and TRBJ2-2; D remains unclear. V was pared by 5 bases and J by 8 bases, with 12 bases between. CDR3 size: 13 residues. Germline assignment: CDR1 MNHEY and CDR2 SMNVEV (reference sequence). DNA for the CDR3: TGTGCCAGCAGTCCCCCCGTCCCGGGGGAGCTGTTTTTT. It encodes CASSPPVPGELFF.

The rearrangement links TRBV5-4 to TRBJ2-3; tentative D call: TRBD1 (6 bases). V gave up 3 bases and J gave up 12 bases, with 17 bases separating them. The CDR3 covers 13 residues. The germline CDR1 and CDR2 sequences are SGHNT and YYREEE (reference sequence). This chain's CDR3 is CASSSDSAHLQYF. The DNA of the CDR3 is TGTGCCAGCAGCTCGGACAGCGCCCATCTACAGTATTTT.

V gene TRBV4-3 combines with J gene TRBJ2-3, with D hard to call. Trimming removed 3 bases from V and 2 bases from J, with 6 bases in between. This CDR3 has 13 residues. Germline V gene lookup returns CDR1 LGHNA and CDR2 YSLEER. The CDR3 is CASSQGATDTQYF. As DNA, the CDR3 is TGCGCCAGCAGCCAGGGCGCCACAGATACGCAGTATTTT.

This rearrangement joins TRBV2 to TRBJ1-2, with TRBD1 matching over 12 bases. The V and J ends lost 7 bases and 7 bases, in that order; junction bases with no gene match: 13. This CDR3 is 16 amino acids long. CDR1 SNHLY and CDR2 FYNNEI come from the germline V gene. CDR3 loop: CASTFYSGTGGVGYTF. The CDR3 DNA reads TGTGCCAGCACGTTTTATTCCGGGACAGGGGGCGTTGGCTACACCTTC.

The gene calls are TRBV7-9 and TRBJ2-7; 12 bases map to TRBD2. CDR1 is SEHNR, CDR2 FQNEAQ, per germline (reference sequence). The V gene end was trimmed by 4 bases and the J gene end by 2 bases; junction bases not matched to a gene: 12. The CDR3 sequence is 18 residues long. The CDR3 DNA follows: TGTGCCAGCAGCTCCAAAGTCGGACTAGCGGGGAACACCTACGAGCAGTACTTC. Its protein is CASSSKVGLAGNTYEQYF.

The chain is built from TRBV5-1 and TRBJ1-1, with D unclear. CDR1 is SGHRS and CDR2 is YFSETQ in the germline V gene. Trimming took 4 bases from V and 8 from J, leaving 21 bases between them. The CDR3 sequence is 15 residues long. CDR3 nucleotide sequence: TGCGCCAGCAGCCCCTATGGGGAGGATGATGCGGAAGCTTTCTTT. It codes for CASSPYGEDDAEAFF.

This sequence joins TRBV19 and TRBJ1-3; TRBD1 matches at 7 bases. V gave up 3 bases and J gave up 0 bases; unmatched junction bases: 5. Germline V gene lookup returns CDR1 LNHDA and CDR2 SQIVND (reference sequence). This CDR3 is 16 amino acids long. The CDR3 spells CASSMGTANSGNTIYF. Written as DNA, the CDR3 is TGTGCCAGTAGTATGGGGACAGCGAACTCTGGAAACACCATATATTTT.

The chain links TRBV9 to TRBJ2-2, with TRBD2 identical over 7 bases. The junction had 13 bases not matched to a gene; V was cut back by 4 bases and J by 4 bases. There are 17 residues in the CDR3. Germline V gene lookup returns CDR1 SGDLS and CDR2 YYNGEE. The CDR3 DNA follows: TGTGCCAGCAGCCCTCAAGTCGGGAGGCACCTCACCGGGGAGCTGTTTTTT. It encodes CASSPQVGRHLTGELFF.

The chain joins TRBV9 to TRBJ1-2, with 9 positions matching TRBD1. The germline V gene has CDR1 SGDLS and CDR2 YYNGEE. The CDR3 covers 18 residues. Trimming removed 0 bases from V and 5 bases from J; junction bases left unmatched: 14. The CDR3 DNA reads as TGTGCCAGCAGCGTAGTCGGGGACAGGGAGACCTCTTATTATGGCTACACCTTC. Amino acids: CASSVVGDRETSYYGYTF. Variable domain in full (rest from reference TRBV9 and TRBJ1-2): DSGVTQTPKHLITATGQRVTLRCSPRSGDLSVYWYQQSLDQGLQFLIQYYNGEERAKGNILERFSAQQFPDLHSELNLSSLELGDSALYFCASSVVGDRETSYYGYTFGSGTRLTVV.

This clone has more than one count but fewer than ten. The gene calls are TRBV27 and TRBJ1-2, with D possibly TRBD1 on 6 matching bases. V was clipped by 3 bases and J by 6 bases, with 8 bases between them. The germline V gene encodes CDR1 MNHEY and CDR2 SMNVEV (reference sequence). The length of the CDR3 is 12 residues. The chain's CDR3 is CASSFRGNGYTF. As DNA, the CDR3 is TGTGCCAGCAGTTTTAGGGGGAATGGCTACACCTTC.

The CDR3 here is CASGLALPPTPNYEQYF. In nucleotides, the CDR3 is TGTGCTAGTGGTTTGGCCCTCCCCCCGACTCCAAACTACGAGCAGTACTTC. The genes are TRBV12-5 and TRBJ2-7; no reliable D call. V lost 1 base, J lost 3 bases, and 19 bases lay in between. The germline CDR1 and CDR2 sequences are LGHNT and FRNRAP. The CDR3 has 17 amino acids.

CDR3 in amino acids: CASSFEALAGGLHNEQFF. CDR3 DNA: TGTGCCAGCAGTTTTGAGGCTCTAGCGGGGGGCCTACACAATGAGCAGTTCTTC. This chain links TRBV27 with TRBJ2-1; TRBD2 matches at 11 bases. This CDR3 has 18 amino acids. Per the germline V gene, CDR1 is MNHEY and CDR2 is SMNVEV (reference sequence). Trimming at V came to 3 bases and at J to 5 bases, leaving 12 bases not matched to a gene.

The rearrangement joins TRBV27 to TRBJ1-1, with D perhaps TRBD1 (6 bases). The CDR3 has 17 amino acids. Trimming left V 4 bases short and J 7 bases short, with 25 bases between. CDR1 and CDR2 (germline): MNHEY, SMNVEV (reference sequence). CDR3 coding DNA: TGTGCCAGCAGTTCCCACACCCCCGCACAGGGTACGGGTGAAGCTTTCTTT. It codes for CASSSHTPAQGTGEAFF.

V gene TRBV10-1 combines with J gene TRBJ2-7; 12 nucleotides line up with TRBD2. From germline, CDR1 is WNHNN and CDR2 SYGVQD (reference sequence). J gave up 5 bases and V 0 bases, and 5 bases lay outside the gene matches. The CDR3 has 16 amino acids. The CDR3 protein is CASSESLAGGPHEQYF. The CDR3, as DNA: TGCGCCAGCAGTGAGTCGCTAGCGGGGGGGCCTCACGAGCAGTACTTC.

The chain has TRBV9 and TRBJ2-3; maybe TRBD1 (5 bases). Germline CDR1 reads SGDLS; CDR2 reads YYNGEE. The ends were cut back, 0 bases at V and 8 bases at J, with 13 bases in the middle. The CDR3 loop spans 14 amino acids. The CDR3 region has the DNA TGTGCCAGCAGCGTAGCTTTAGGGGTGGCTACGCAGTATTTT. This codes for CASSVALGVATQYF.

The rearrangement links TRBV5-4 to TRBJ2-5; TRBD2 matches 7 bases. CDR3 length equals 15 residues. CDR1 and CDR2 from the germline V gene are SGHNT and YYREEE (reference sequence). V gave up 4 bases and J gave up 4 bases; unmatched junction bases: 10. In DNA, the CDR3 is TGTGCCAGCAGCATATGGGGGGGAGGGCGAGAGACCCAGTACTTC. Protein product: CASSIWGGGRETQYF. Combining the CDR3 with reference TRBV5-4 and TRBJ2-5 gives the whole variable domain ETGVTQSPTHLIKTRGQQVTLRCSSQSGHNTVSWYQQALGQGPQFIFQYYREEENGRGNFPPRFSGLQFPNYSSELNVNALELDDSALYLCASSIWGGGRETQYFGPGTRLLVL.

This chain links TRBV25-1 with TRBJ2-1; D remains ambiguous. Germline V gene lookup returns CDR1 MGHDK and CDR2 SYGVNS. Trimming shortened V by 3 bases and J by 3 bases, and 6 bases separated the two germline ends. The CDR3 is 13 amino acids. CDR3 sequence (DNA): TGTGCCAGCAGTGACCCTAACTACAATGAGCAGTTCTTC. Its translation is CASSDPNYNEQFF.

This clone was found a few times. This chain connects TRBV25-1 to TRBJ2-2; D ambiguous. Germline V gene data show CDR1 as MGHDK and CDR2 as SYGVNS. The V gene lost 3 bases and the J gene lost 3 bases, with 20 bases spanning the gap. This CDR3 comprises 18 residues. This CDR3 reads CASSEWSIGDVDTGELFF. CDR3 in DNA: TGTGCCAGCAGTGAGTGGTCAATAGGAGACGTCGACACCGGGGAGCTGTTTTTT.

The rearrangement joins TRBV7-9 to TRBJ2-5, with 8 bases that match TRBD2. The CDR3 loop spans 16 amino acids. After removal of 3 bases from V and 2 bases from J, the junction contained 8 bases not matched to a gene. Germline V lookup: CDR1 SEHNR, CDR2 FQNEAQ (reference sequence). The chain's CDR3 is CASSFGAGGPQETQYF. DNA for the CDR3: TGTGCCAGCAGCTTCGGTGCGGGAGGCCCTCAAGAGACCCAGTACTTC.

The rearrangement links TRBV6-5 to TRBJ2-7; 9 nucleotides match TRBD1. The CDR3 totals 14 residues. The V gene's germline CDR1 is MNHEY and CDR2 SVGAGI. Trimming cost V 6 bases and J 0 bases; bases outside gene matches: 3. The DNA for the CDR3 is TGTGCCAGCAGCCGGACAGGGGACTCCTACGAGCAGTACTTC. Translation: CASSRTGDSYEQYF.

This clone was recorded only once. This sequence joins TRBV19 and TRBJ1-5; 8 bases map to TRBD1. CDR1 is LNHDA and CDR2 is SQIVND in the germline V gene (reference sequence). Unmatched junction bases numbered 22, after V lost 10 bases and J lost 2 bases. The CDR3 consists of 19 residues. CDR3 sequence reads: CATEQRLGQALSGNQPQHF. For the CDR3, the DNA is TGTGCCACCGAGCAGCGATTGGGACAGGCCCTTAGTGGCAATCAGCCCCAGCATTTT.

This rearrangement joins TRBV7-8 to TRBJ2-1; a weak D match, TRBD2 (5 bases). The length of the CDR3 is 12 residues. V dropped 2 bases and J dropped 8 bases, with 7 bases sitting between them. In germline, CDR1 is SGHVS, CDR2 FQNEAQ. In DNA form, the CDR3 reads TGTGCCAGCAGCTTATTGGGAGATGAGCAGTTCTTC. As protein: CASSLLGDEQFF.

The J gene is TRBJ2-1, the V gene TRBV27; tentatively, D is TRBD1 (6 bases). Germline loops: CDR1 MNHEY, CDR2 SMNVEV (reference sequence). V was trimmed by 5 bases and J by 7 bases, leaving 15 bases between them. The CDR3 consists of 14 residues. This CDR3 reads CASSTIGGRNEQFF. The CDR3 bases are TGTGCCAGCAGTACAATAGGGGGTAGGAATGAGCAGTTCTTC.

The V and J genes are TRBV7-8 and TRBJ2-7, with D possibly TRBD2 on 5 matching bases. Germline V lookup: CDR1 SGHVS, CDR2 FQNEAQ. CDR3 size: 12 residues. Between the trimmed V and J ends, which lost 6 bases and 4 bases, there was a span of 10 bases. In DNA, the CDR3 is TGTGCCAGCAGTGGACTCAATTACGAGCAGTACTTC. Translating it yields CASSGLNYEQYF.